A selection of T cell receptor beta chains follows, all from one sample in a study of blood T cell repertoires in COVID-19. Clones were read by immunoSEQ multiplex PCR, and TCRdb kept only the in-frame ones, dropping some. The sample shows 270,000 or so clones, 80% to 90% of them seen only once. Sequencing input: PBMCs or T cells enriched from blood (not recorded which). These receptors originate from a woman in her 30s with acute COVID-19. CDR3s include the opening cysteine and the closing phenylalanine or tryptophan. The D gene is left open where the match is weak. The size entry is marked missing in some rows and otherwise reads once, few, many or a size class.

v_call: TRBV14; clone_size: -; d_call: -; j_call: TRBJ2-1; cdr3_aa: CASSQGGEEQFF; cdr3_nt: TGTGCCAGCAGCCAAGGGGGAGAGGAGCAGTTCTTC
v_call: TRBV6-5; clone_size: once; d_call: TRBD2; j_call: TRBJ2-5; cdr3_aa: CASSYGGREETQYF; cdr3_nt: TGTGCCAGCAGTTACGGCGGGAGGGAAGAGACCCAGTACTTC
v_call: TRBV27; clone_size: -; d_call: TRBD2; j_call: TRBJ2-3; cdr3_aa: CASSFIAGGTDTQYF; cdr3_nt: TGTGCCAGCAGTTTTATAGCGGGAGGCACAGATACGCAGTATTTT
v_call: TRBV19; clone_size: -; d_call: TRBD2; j_call: TRBJ2-1; cdr3_aa: CASSPRTGTKAPYEQFF; cdr3_nt: TGTGCCAGTAGTCCTCGTACCGGGACTAAAGCCCCCTATGAGCAGTTCTTC
v_call: TRBV5-1; clone_size: -; d_call: -; j_call: TRBJ1-3; cdr3_aa: CASSLRGLSTIYF; cdr3_nt: TGCGCCAGCAGCTTGAGAGGGTTGTCTACCATATATTTT
v_call: TRBV6-6; clone_size: once; d_call: TRBD1; j_call: TRBJ2-2; cdr3_aa: CASSYVARDSTGELFF; cdr3_nt: TGTGCCAGCAGTTACGTAGCCCGGGACAGCACCGGGGAGCTGTTTTTT
v_call: TRBV30; clone_size: -; d_call: -; j_call: TRBJ2-2; cdr3_aa: CALYWGVGGELFF; cdr3_nt: TGTGCCTTATACTGGGGGGTTGGCGGGGAGCTGTTTTTT
v_call: TRBV7-7; clone_size: -; d_call: TRBD2; j_call: TRBJ2-1; cdr3_aa: CASSLVGGVAGEENNEQFF; cdr3_nt: TGTGCTAGCAGCTTAGTAGGTGGGGTAGCGGGAGAAGAGAACAATGAGCAGTTCTTC
v_call: TRBV30; clone_size: -; d_call: TRBD1; j_call: TRBJ1-2; cdr3_aa: CAWSAGTGVYYGYTF; cdr3_nt: TGTGCCTGGAGTGCCGGGACAGGGGTTTACTATGGCTACACCTTC
v_call: TRBV28; clone_size: -; d_call: -; j_call: TRBJ1-4; cdr3_aa: CASSFLGGEKLFF; cdr3_nt: TGTGCCAGCAGTTTTCTGGGAGGTGAAAAACTGTTTTTT
v_call: TRBV4-3; clone_size: -; d_call: TRBD2; j_call: TRBJ2-7; cdr3_aa: CASSEEREGSYEQYF; cdr3_nt: TGCGCCAGCAGCGAAGAGCGGGAGGGCTCCTACGAGCAGTACTTC
v_call: TRBV4-2; clone_size: -; d_call: TRBD2; j_call: TRBJ2-1; cdr3_aa: CASSQEIAGGEQFF; cdr3_nt: TGTGCCAGCAGCCAGGAAATAGCGGGAGGAGAGCAGTTCTTC
v_call: TRBV5-6; clone_size: -; d_call: -; j_call: TRBJ1-3; cdr3_aa: CASSSFDSPGNTIYF; cdr3_nt: TGTGCCAGCAGCTCATTCGACAGTCCAGGAAACACCATATATTTT
v_call: TRBV28; clone_size: -; d_call: -; j_call: TRBJ2-7; cdr3_aa: CASSLSVRGPYEQYF; cdr3_nt: TGTGCCAGCAGTTTATCTGTGCGGGGCCCCTACGAGCAGTACTTC
v_call: TRBV29-1; clone_size: -; d_call: TRBD1; j_call: TRBJ2-7; cdr3_aa: CSVVDPGQAGEQYF; cdr3_nt: TGCAGCGTAGTTGACCCGGGACAGGCGGGGGAGCAGTACTTC
v_call: TRBV5-1; clone_size: -; d_call: TRBD1; j_call: TRBJ2-3; cdr3_aa: CASSLGTGEVDTQYF; cdr3_nt: TGCGCCAGCAGCCTGGGGACAGGGGAGGTAGATACGCAGTATTTT
v_call: TRBV24-1; clone_size: -; d_call: TRBD2; j_call: TRBJ2-1; cdr3_aa: CATSDLTSAVEEQFF; cdr3_nt: TGTGCCACCAGTGATTTGACTAGCGCGGTGGAGGAGCAGTTCTTC
v_call: TRBV7-9; clone_size: -; d_call: TRBD1; j_call: TRBJ1-1; cdr3_aa: CASSSQTGLTAFF; cdr3_nt: TGTGCCAGCAGCTCCCAGACAGGGCTAACAGCTTTCTTT
v_call: TRBV5-6; clone_size: -; d_call: -; j_call: TRBJ2-1; cdr3_aa: CASSPPGLYNEQFF; cdr3_nt: TGTGCCAGCAGCCCTCCGGGACTCTACAATGAGCAGTTCTTC
v_call: TRBV6-5; clone_size: -; d_call: -; j_call: TRBJ2-7; cdr3_aa: CASSYGRFSYEQYF; cdr3_nt: TGTGCCAGCAGTTACGGGAGGTTCTCCTACGAGCAGTACTTC
v_call: TRBV19; clone_size: -; d_call: -; j_call: TRBJ2-3; cdr3_aa: CASSIGTGGDTQYF; cdr3_nt: TGTGCCAGTAGTATAGGAACAGGTGGGGATACGCAGTATTTT
v_call: TRBV3-1/TRBV3-2; clone_size: few; d_call: -; j_call: TRBJ1-1; cdr3_aa: CASSQGRVGTEAFF; cdr3_nt: TGTGCCAGCAGCCAAGGCAGGGTAGGGACTGAAGCTTTCTTT
v_call: TRBV28; clone_size: -; d_call: TRBD2; j_call: TRBJ2-7; cdr3_aa: CASSKRAGGPDEQYF; cdr3_nt: TGTGCCAGCAGCAAGAGAGCGGGAGGGCCGGACGAGCAGTACTTC
v_call: TRBV24-1; clone_size: -; d_call: -; j_call: TRBJ2-7; cdr3_aa: CATSDPGTGLEQYF; cdr3_nt: TGTGCCACCAGTGACCCCGGGACTGGCCTTGAGCAGTACTTC
v_call: TRBV5-4; clone_size: -; d_call: -; j_call: TRBJ2-1; cdr3_aa: CASSLAPASSYNEQFF; cdr3_nt: TGTGCCAGCAGCTTGGCTCCAGCGAGCTCCTACAATGAGCAGTTCTTC
v_call: TRBV28; clone_size: -; d_call: -; j_call: TRBJ1-1; cdr3_aa: CASSVSTVYTEAFF; cdr3_nt: TGTGCCAGCAGTGTCTCGACAGTTTACACTGAAGCTTTCTTT
v_call: TRBV3-1/TRBV3-2; clone_size: -; d_call: -; j_call: TRBJ1-6; cdr3_aa: CASSQDSGNSPLHF; cdr3_nt: TGTGCCAGCAGCCAGGACAGCGGCAATTCACCCCTCCACTTT
v_call: TRBV27; clone_size: -; d_call: TRBD1; j_call: TRBJ1-2; cdr3_aa: CASSLGGQGAYGYTF; cdr3_nt: TGTGCCAGCAGTTTAGGGGGACAGGGGGCTTATGGCTACACCTTC
v_call: TRBV28; clone_size: -; d_call: TRBD2; j_call: TRBJ2-1; cdr3_aa: CASRRLAAVYNEQFF; cdr3_nt: TGTGCCAGCAGACGACTAGCGGCGGTTTACAATGAGCAGTTCTTC
v_call: TRBV19; clone_size: -; d_call: -; j_call: TRBJ2-1; cdr3_aa: CASTSGYNEQFF; cdr3_nt: TGTGCCAGTACATCCGGGTACAATGAGCAGTTCTTC
v_call: TRBV9; clone_size: -; d_call: -; j_call: TRBJ2-3; cdr3_aa: CASSVVGEKGDTQYF; cdr3_nt: TGTGCCAGCAGCGTAGTCGGGGAAAAGGGAGATACGCAGTATTTT